This passage covers 3 T cell receptor beta chains from one sample sequenced in a study of Graves' ophthalmopathy and Graves' hyperthyroidism. From RNA, the CDR3 regions of TCR beta chains were amplified and sequenced. First-round RT-PCR relied on HTBI primers, and a second-round multiplex PCR came next. One entry per CDR3 protein results from TCRdb running MiXCR on the multiplex PCR reads. This sample has about 1.1 million distinct CDR3 sequences; around a third occur once, and the top ten carry 11%. Sequenced: peripheral blood or thyroid tissue (not recorded which). The receptors stem from an adult man with Graves' hyperthyroidism.

The chain uses TRBV29-1 and TRBJ2-7, with D tentatively TRBD1 (6 bases). Per germline, CDR1 SQVTM and CDR2 ANQGSEA. Trimming stripped 6 bases from V and 2 bases from J, with 17 bases between. The CDR3 extends over 14 amino acids. The CDR3 bases are TGCAGCGTCCCCATTGACGGACAGCCCTACGAGCAGTACTTC. Residues: CSVPIDGQPYEQYF.

This clonotype was seen many times. The CDR3 protein is CASTETGANVLTF. CDR3 in DNA: TGTGCCAGCACCGAAACTGGGGCCAACGTCCTGACTTTC. This chain joins TRBV25-1 and TRBJ2-6; D gene unclear. This CDR3 has 13 amino acids. Germline CDR1 MGHDK, CDR2 SYGVNS. Trimming left V 7 bases short and J 2 bases short, with 6 bases between.

The V and J genes are TRBV14 and TRBJ1-1; D not resolved. The CDR3 covers 15 residues. Germline CDR1 is SGHDN and CDR2 is FVKESK. V was trimmed by 4 bases and J by 3 bases, leaving 15 bases between them. CDR3 residues: CASSPGDYAYTEAFF. Written as DNA, the CDR3 is TGTGCCAGCAGCCCGGGAGACTACGCGTACACTGAAGCTTTCTTT.